The next 11 T cell receptor beta chains were all read from a single sample in a study of blood T cell repertoires in COVID-19. Here immunoSEQ multiplex PCR was the method, and the copy in TCRdb shows in-frame clones only, minus some. Here the sample spans about 320,000 clones, approximately 85% being singletons. The specimen sequenced was peripheral blood. The source is a human donor in a cohort sampled during active COVID-19.

V gene TRBV5-6 combines with J gene TRBJ1-2, with 7 bases lining up with TRBD1. CDR1 SGHDT and CDR2 YYEEEE come from the germline V gene. Germline trimming cut 0 bases from V and 6 bases from J; bases unmatched to any gene: 8. There are 15 residues in the CDR3. CDR3 DNA: TGTGCCAGCAGCTTGGCCTCGACAGGGAAAGATGGCTACACCTTC. This translates into CASSLASTGKDGYTF.

V gene TRBV27 combines with J gene TRBJ1-1, with 10 bases matching TRBD1. Looked up from germline, CDR1 is MNHEY and CDR2 is SMNVEV (reference sequence). This CDR3 has 16 amino acids. The V and J ends lost 8 bases and 0 bases, in that order; junction bases with no gene match: 9. This chain's CDR3 is CASGPGTGVVNTEAFF. In nucleotides, the CDR3 is TGTGCCAGCGGCCCCGGGACAGGGGTAGTGAACACTGAAGCTTTCTTT.

The chain links TRBV10-3 to TRBJ2-4; 8 bases match TRBD1. This CDR3 has 16 amino acids. The V segment lost 10 bases and the J segment 5 bases; nucleotides outside the gene matches: 16. Germline V lookup: CDR1 ENHRY, CDR2 SYGVKD. This chain's CDR3 is CATSPGAGGGENIQYF. The CDR3, as DNA: TGTGCCACTTCCCCAGGGGCAGGGGGCGGAGAAAACATTCAGTACTTC.

The chain is built from TRBV11-2 and TRBJ2-1, with 9 nucleotides matching TRBD2. The CDR3 is 16 residues long. V lost 3 bases to trimming and J lost 3 bases; unmatched junction nucleotides: 6. Per the germline V gene, CDR1 is SGHAT and CDR2 is FQNNGV. CDR3 region: CASSLRLAGNYNEQFF. CDR3 nucleotide sequence: TGTGCCAGCAGCTTGAGGCTAGCGGGGAACTACAATGAGCAGTTCTTC. Together with reference TRBV11-2 and TRBJ2-1, the CDR3 gives the full variable domain: EAGVAQSPRYKIIEKRQSVAFWCNPISGHATLYWYQQILGQGPKLLIQFQNNGVVDDSQLPKDRFSAERLKGVDSTLKIQPAKLEDSAVYLCASSLRLAGNYNEQFFGPGTRLTVL.

This clone has only one observation. The chain links TRBV2 to TRBJ2-5, with a possible D match to TRBD2 (6 bases). Between the trimmed V and J ends, which lost 3 bases and 2 bases, there was a span of 13 bases. The CDR3 runs 15 residues. CDR1 is SNHLY, CDR2 FYNNEI, per germline. The CDR3 coding sequence is TGTGCCAGCAGTGACGGGACTTTGACTCAAGAGACCCAGTACTTC. This translates into CASSDGTLTQETQYF.

The rearrangement uses TRBV5-1 and TRBJ1-1, with D uncertain. The germline CDR1 and CDR2 sequences are SGHRS and YFSETQ. This CDR3 has 14 residues. The ends were cut back, 7 bases at V and 0 bases at J, with 13 bases in the middle. The DNA of the CDR3 is TGCGCCAGCTCCCGAGCGAATATGAACACTGAAGCTTTCTTT. This translates into CASSRANMNTEAFF.

This clone was seen a single time. The chain has TRBV5-8 and TRBJ2-3, with 7 bases lining up with TRBD1. Germline V gene sequence: CDR1 SGHTS, CDR2 YDEGEE. V was clipped by 0 bases and J by 1 base; unmatched bases: 8. The CDR3 loop spans 17 amino acids. The CDR3 loop reads CASSLVGGTSGTDTQYF. The CDR3 DNA is TGTGCCAGCAGCTTGGTAGGGGGCACAAGCGGCACAGATACGCAGTATTTT.

The V and J genes are TRBV29-1 and TRBJ2-3, with TRBD1 as a possible D gene (5 bases). V was cut by 5 bases and J by 2 bases, with 11 bases left in between. CDR3 length: 13 amino acids. Germline V gives CDR1 SQVTM, CDR2 ANQGSEA. CDR3 nucleotides: TGCAGCGTTAGACAGACGAACACAGATACGCAGTATTTT. Translating gives CSVRQTNTDTQYF.

The V call is TRBV24-1, the J call TRBJ2-1; no clear D. Per the germline V gene, CDR1 is KGHDR and CDR2 is SFDVKD. V lost 3 bases and J 6 bases, leaving 17 bases between the germline ends. This CDR3 has 16 amino acids. CDR3 sequence (DNA): TGTGCCACCAGTGATGCCGGGTCTCAGATGGGCAATGAGCAGTTCTTC. Its translation: CATSDAGSQMGNEQFF.

The chain is built from TRBV11-3 and TRBJ2-7; the match to TRBD2 covers 9 bases. V was clipped by 1 base and J by 2 bases; unmatched bases: 3. CDR1 SGHNT and CDR2 YENEEA come from the germline V gene. This CDR3 has 15 amino acids. The CDR3 spells CASSLGAGGAYEQYF. CDR3 DNA: TGTGCCAGCAGCTTAGGAGCGGGGGGTGCCTACGAGCAGTACTTC.

V usage is TRBV11-3 and J usage is TRBJ1-1; 9 nucleotides agree with TRBD1. Germline values: CDR1 SGHNT, CDR2 YENEEA. The CDR3 loop spans 15 amino acids. Trimming cost V 1 base and J 5 bases; bases outside gene matches: 5. CDR3 amino acids: CASSLGQDRGTEAFF. Written as DNA, the CDR3 is TGTGCCAGCAGCTTAGGGCAGGACAGGGGTACTGAAGCTTTCTTT.